The following is a TCR beta chain sequence with its context. This specimen belongs to a study of blood T cell repertoires in COVID-19. Study in general: The cDNA or gDNA used as material had been derived from T cells, B-cell-depleted T cells, or PBMCs.

V was shortened by 0 bases and J by 5 bases, with 8 bases between the two germline ends. This CDR3 has 14 amino acids. Germline values: CDR1 SGHRS, CDR2 YFSETQ. The repertoire was sequenced with immunoSEQ multiplex PCR; TCRdb's copy has only in-frame clones and lacks some. The data contain roughly 300,000 clones, 80% to 95% of them singletons. The gene calls are TRBV5-1 and TRBJ1-4; possibly TRBD1 for D (6 bases). The sequencing sample was made of peripheral blood. The source of this sequence is a woman between 25 and 40 years old with COVID-19, enrolled during active disease. DNA for the CDR3: TGCGCCAGCAGCTTGGGGGACACAAATGAAAAACTGTTTTTT. Translated: CASSLGDTNEKLFF. Drawing the rest from reference TRBV5-1 and TRBJ1-4, the complete variable domain is KAGVTQTPRYLIKTRGQQVTLSCSPISGHRSVSWYQQTPGQGLQFLFEYFSETQRNKGNFPGRFSGRQFSNSRSEMNVSTLELGDSALYLCASSLGDTNEKLFFGSGTQLSVL.